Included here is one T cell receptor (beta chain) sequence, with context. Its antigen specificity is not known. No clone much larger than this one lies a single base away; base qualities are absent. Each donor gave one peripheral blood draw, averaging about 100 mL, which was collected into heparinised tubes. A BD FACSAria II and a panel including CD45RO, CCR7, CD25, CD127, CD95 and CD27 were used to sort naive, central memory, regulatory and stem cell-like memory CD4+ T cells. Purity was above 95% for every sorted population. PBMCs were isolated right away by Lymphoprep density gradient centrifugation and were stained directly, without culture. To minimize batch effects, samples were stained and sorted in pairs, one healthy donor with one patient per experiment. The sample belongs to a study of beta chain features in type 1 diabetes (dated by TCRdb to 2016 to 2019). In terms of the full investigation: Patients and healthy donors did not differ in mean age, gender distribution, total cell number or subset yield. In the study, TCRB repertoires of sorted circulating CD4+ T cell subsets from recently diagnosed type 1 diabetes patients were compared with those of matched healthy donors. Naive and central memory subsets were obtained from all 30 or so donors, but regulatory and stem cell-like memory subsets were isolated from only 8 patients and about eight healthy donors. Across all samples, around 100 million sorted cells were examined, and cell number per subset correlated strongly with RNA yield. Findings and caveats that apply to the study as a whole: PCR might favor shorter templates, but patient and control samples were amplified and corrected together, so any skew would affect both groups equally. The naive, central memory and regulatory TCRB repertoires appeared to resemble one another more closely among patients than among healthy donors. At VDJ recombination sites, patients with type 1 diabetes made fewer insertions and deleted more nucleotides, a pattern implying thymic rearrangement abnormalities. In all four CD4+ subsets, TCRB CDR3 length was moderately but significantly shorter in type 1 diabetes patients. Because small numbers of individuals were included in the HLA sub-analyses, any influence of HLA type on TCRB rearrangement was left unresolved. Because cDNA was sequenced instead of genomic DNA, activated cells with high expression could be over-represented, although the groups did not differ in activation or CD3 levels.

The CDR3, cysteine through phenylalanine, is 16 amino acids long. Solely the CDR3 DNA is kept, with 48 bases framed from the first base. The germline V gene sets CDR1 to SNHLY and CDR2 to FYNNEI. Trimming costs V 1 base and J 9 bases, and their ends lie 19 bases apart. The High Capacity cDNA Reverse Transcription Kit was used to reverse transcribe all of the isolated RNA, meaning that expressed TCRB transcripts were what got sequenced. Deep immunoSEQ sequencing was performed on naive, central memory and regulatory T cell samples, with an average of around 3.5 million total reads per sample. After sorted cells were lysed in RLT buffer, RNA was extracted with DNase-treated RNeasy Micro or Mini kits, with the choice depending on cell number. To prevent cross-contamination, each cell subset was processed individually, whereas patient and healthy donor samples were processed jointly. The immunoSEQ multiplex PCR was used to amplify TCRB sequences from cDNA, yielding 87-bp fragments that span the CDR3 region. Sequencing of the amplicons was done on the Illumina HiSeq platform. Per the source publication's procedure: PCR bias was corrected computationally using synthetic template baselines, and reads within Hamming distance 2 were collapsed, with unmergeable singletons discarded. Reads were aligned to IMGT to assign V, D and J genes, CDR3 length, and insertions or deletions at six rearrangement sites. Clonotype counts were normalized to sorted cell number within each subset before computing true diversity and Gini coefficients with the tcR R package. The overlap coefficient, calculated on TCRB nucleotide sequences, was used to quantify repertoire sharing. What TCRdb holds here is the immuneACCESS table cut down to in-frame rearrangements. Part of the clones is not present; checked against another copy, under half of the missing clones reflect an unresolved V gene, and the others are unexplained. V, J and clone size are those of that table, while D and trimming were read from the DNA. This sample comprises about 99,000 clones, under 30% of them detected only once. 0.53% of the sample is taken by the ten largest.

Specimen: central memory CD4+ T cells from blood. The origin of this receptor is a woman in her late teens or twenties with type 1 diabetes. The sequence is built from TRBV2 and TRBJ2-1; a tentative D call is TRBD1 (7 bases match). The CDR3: CASSEEGAGKGLEQFF. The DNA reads TGTGCCAGCAGTGAAGAGGGGGCGGGAAAGGGCCTTGAGCAGTTCTTC.